The T cell receptor (beta chain) under discussion was sequenced for a study of shared clonotypes between healthy human individuals. Study-level findings and limits: Sequencing depth was predicted to influence how clonotypes are shared among donors. Approximately 5.4% of naive CD4 clonotypes were common to a handful of donors.

In its sample, this clone was seen once. Its matching antigen is unknown. The CDR3 loop spans 14 amino acids. Per the germline V gene, CDR1 is SGHRS and CDR2 is YFSETQ. The ends were cut back, 3 bases at V and 2 bases at J, with 9 bases in the middle. Each cell subset's genomic DNA was divided evenly among several immunoSEQ plates. Sequencing was performed with immunoSEQ multiplex PCR; in TCRdb, only in-frame clones are kept and a portion is missing. The sample includes approximately 500,000 clones, about 96% of them seen just once. The chain couples TRBV5-1 to TRBJ2-4; no definite D call. This TCR was sampled from a woman under 40 in good health. The sample consisted of naive CD4+ T cells sorted from blood. Documented subset: CD45RA+ positively selected. The DNA for the CDR3 is TGCGCCAGCAGCTACAGTGCATCCAAAAACATTCAGTACTTC. This encodes CASSYSASKNIQYF.